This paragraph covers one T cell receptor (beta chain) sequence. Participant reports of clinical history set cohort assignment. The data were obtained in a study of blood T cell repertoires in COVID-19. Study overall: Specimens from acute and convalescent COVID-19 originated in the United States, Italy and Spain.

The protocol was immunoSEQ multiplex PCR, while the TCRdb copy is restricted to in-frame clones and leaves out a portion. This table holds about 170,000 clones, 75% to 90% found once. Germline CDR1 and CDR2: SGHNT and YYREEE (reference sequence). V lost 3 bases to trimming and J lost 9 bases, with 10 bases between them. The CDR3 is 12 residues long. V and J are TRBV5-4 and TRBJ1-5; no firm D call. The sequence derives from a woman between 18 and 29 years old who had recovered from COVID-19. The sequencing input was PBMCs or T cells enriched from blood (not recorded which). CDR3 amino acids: CASSYPLGPQHF. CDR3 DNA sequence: TGTGCCAGCAGCTACCCTCTAGGGCCCCAGCATTTT.